This T cell receptor (beta chain) was profiled in a study of T-cell reconstitution after alpha-beta-depleted transplantation in children. Researchers prepared the TCRbeta library using unique molecular identifiers, the study reports. TCRdb processed the PCR reads anew with MiXCR; each CDR3 protein has one entry. The table has about 1,000,000 distinct CDR3 sequences, less than 30% seen once; the top ten hold roughly 27%. There are a few counts of this clonotype. Its antigen is not identified. Findings and limits, study-wide: Some patients showed high day-60 TCRbeta diversity, which derived from surviving recipient T cells and thymic progenitors. Among T cells one year after transplant, newly produced cells accounted for most counts and diversity.

The trim removed 2 bases at V and 5 bases at J, leaving 8 bases unmatched. CDR1 and CDR2 (germline): DFQATT, SNEGSKA (reference sequence). CDR3 length: 15 amino acids. Sequencing used PBMCs, mostly from graft donor cells, obtained 360 days after TCRalphabeta/CD19-depleted stem cell transplant. The receptor was isolated from a boy under three years old who had a stem cell transplant for SCID, so the T cells may come from the graft donor. The chain combines TRBV20-1 with TRBJ2-1, with TRBD2 identical over 8 bases. DNA for the CDR3: TGCAGTGCTAGACCACCCGGGACTAGACACAATGAGCAGTTCTTC. This gives the protein CSARPPGTRHNEQFF.